The clone carrying this TCR beta chain has a handful of counts. The antigen is unknown. The data originate from a study of vaccination and CD4 T cells after COVID-19. Study-level information: Cultures acting as controls obtained a CEFX pool, an HIV-1 Nef pool, or no peptide.

At the Johns Hopkins FTIC core, DNA taken from cultured CD4+ T cells was sequenced by way of the Oncomine TCR Beta short-read assay. TCRdb independently ran MiXCR on the PCR reads; one entry per CDR3 protein. The sample gives about 16,000 distinct CDR3 sequences, approximately 55% of which show up once; roughly 9% is in the top ten. The CDR3 contains 13 residues. CDR1 and CDR2 (germline): ENHRY, SYGVKD. Trimming removed 4 bases from V and 8 bases from J, with 9 bases in between. Treatment: approximately 9-day PBMC culture with coronavirus spike peptide pools or control peptides (ViraFEST assay). Positive PCR tests were logged from March through December 2020, ahead of US Alpha, Beta and Delta variants. Half-medium changes with fresh IL-2 medium occurred on days 3 and 7.

V is TRBV10-3 and J is TRBJ1-6; unclear D gene. Sequenced sample: CD4+ T cells from blood, cultured in vitro. The source is a human donor who had recovered from COVID-19. This CDR3 reads CAISGDDYSPLHF. The CDR3 bases are TGTGCCATCAGTGGGGATGATTATTCACCCCTCCACTTT.